This T cell receptor (beta chain) was sequenced for a study of CD8+ T cells in alopecia areata. Alopecia areata patients had lesional scalp punch biopsies and peripheral blood taken from them. Germline V CDR1 and CDR2: SGHKS, YYEKEE (reference sequence). V was pared by 3 bases and J by 9 bases, with 6 bases of the junction left unmatched. This CDR3 comprises 15 residues. RNA extraction and reverse transcription yielded cDNA as sequencing template. Sequencing used immunoSEQ multiplex PCR; TCRdb keeps in-frame clones, though not all of them. The data hold about 12,000 clones, with just over 55% observed a single time.

This clonotype was sampled from a human donor with alopecia areata. The V and J genes are TRBV5-5 and TRBJ2-1; 13 bases are shared with TRBD2. Sequenced material: skin. CDR3 coding DNA: TGTGCCAGCAGCTCTCCGGGGACTAGCGGGATTGAGCAGTTCTTC. Encoded protein: CASSSPGTSGIEQFF.